Below are 15 T cell receptor beta chains sequenced from a single sample in a study of spatial heterogeneity in lung cancer. MiXCR, applied by TCRdb to the 5' RACE reads, yields one record per CDR3 protein. The table records about 47,000 distinct CDR3 sequences, about 10% of them present only once. Time point here: blood at routine non-recurrence follow-up after resection. The specimen comprised PBMCs, sampled at follow-up. Receptor source: a male donor with early-stage non-small cell lung cancer.

This clonotype was counted ten times or more. The chain combines TRBV19 with TRBJ1-5; D is unresolved. Trimming removed 1 base from V and 7 bases from J, with 8 bases in between. CDR3 length equals 13 residues. The germline V gene has CDR1 LNHDA and CDR2 SQIVND (reference sequence). The CDR3 loop is CASSIVGQQPQHF. CDR3 DNA sequence: TGTGCCAGTAGTATAGTCGGGCAGCAGCCCCAGCATTTT.

This clonotype has a count of ten or more. The gene calls are TRBV7-2 and TRBJ2-2; D is uncertain. The CDR3 runs 15 residues. Germline CDR1 is SGHTA and CDR2 is FQGNSA. Trimming removed 6 bases from V and 4 bases from J, with 15 bases in between. As DNA, the CDR3 is TGTGCCAGCAGTTCTGGGGTCCGTGGCACCGGGGAGCTGTTTTTT. Its translation is CASSSGVRGTGELFF.

There are a few counts of this clonotype. This chain uses TRBV10-1 with TRBJ2-7; TRBD2 aligns across 11 bases. Losses at the gene ends were 2 bases for V and 1 base for J; bases not matched to a gene: 10. Germline V gene sequence: CDR1 WNHNN, CDR2 SYGVQD (reference sequence). The CDR3 spans 18 residues. Here the CDR3 reads CASSENSGRENKSYEQYF. In nucleotides, the CDR3 is TGCGCCAGCAGTGAGAATAGCGGGAGGGAGAACAAATCCTACGAGCAGTACTTC.

The genes are TRBV12-3 or TRBV12-4 and TRBJ2-3, with D possibly TRBD1 on 5 matching bases. CDR3 length: 13 amino acids. Trimming removed 7 bases at V and 1 base at J, with 9 bases between. The CDR3 is CASTEGGTDTQYF. CDR3 nucleotide sequence: TGTGCCAGCACTGAAGGGGGCACAGATACGCAGTATTTT.

The sample holds many counts of this clonotype. This sequence joins TRBV9 and TRBJ1-6, with D possibly being TRBD1 (6 bases). This CDR3 is built from 15 residues. Between the trimmed V and J ends, which lost 6 bases and 8 bases, there was a span of 18 bases. The germline V gene has CDR1 SGDLS and CDR2 YYNGEE. In nucleotides, the CDR3 is TGTGCCAGCAAGCTTACGCCAGGGGTCGATTCACCCCTCCACTTT. This translates into CASKLTPGVDSPLHF.

This clonotype occurred a few times. The chain carries TRBV7-2 and TRBJ2-5, with D perhaps matching TRBD2 (6 bases). V shed 6 bases and J shed 2 bases, with 16 bases lying between them. This CDR3 contains 15 residues. The germline CDR1 and CDR2 sequences are SGHTA and FQGNSA. Here the CDR3 reads CASRGTLASQETQYF. The CDR3 DNA follows: TGTGCCAGCAGGGGAACCCTAGCGAGTCAAGAGACCCAGTACTTC.

This clonotype has ten or more counts. The gene calls are TRBV5-8 and TRBJ1-5; perhaps TRBD1 as D (5 bases). Germline lookup yields CDR1 SGHTS and CDR2 YDEGEE. Deletions cut 5 bases from V and 5 bases from J, with 14 bases between. This CDR3 comprises 14 residues. The DNA for the CDR3 is TGTGCCAGCAGTCCCCGCCGGGGGGATCAGCCCCAGCATTTT. Its translation is CASSPRRGDQPQHF.

This clonotype occurred many times. This rearrangement joins TRBV14 to TRBJ2-2; the match to TRBD2 covers 13 bases. The length of the CDR3 is 14 residues. The V gene's germline CDR1 is SGHDN and CDR2 FVKESK. The J segment lost 10 bases and the V segment lost 4 bases, leaving 3 bases of the junction unmatched. The CDR3 bases are TGTGCCAGCAGCCGACTAGCGGGAGGCCAGGAGCTGTTTTTT. Translation: CASSRLAGGQELFF.

Concerning this clonotype itself: A much larger clone lies a single base off, so this may be a read error. This chain uses TRBV5-1 with TRBJ1-2; 7 nucleotides agree with TRBD1. The CDR3 loop spans 14 amino acids. Per the germline V gene, CDR1 is SGHRS and CDR2 is YFSETQ. The CDR3 coding sequence is TGCGCCAGCGGCTTGGGGGACAGAGACTATGGCTACACCTTC. Protein product: CASGLGDRDYGYTF.

The chain combines TRBV5-1 with TRBJ2-2; 7 bases agree with TRBD1. This CDR3 has 15 residues. Germline CDR1 and CDR2: SGHRS and YFSETQ. The ends lost 1 base at V and 4 bases at J; junction bases unmatched: 4. DNA for the CDR3: TGCGCCAGCAGCTTGCCACAGGGGATCACCGGGGAGCTGTTTTTT. Amino acids: CASSLPQGITGELFF.

The chain recombines TRBV2 with TRBJ2-3; tentatively, D is TRBD1 (7 bases). This CDR3 is built from 13 residues. Between the trimmed V and J ends, which lost 6 bases and 5 bases, there was a span of 12 bases. Germline V CDR1 and CDR2: SNHLY, FYNNEI. The CDR3 spells CASRGTAGDTQYF. In DNA form, the CDR3 reads TGTGCCAGCAGGGGGACAGCGGGAGATACGCAGTATTTT.

This clonotype appeared many times. The chain couples TRBV7-2 to TRBJ2-3, with D uncertain. CDR1 and CDR2 from the germline V gene are SGHTA and FQGNSA. The CDR3 length is 12 residues. Trimming cost V 5 bases and J 2 bases, with 5 bases left between them. The CDR3 here is CASSRITDTQYF. In nucleotides, the CDR3 is TGTGCCAGCAGCCGGATCACAGATACGCAGTATTTT.

This clonotype was seen ten or more times. V and J are TRBV6-5 and TRBJ2-2, with 8 nucleotides matching TRBD1. CDR1 is MNHEY and CDR2 is SVGAGI in the germline V gene. Losses at the gene ends were 6 bases for V and 7 bases for J; bases not matched to a gene: 22. This CDR3 region has 19 residues. In DNA, the CDR3 is TGTGCCAGCAGGGACAGGGCAAGTTCAAGTCGGCGATCACGCGGGGAGCTGTTTTTT. Residues: CASRDRASSSRRSRGELFF.

The table lists this clonotype with many counts. The rearrangement joins TRBV12-3 or TRBV12-4 to TRBJ2-7, with 7 bases fitting TRBD1. V shed 3 bases, J shed 3 bases, and the junction held 2 bases outside the gene matches. This CDR3 has 13 residues. The CDR3 is CASSLGQSYEQYF. CDR3 DNA sequence: TGTGCCAGCAGTTTGGGACAGAGCTACGAGCAGTACTTC.

The chain couples TRBV20-1 to TRBJ2-3; 9 positions agree with TRBD2. Germline assignment: CDR1 DFQATT and CDR2 SNEGSKA (reference sequence). With 3 bases clipped from V and 5 bases from J, the junction kept 6 bases outside the gene matches. This CDR3 is 14 amino acids long. CDR3 coding DNA: TGCAGTGCTAGGCGGGGACTAGCAGGAGATACGCAGTATTTT. Encoded protein: CSARRGLAGDTQYF.